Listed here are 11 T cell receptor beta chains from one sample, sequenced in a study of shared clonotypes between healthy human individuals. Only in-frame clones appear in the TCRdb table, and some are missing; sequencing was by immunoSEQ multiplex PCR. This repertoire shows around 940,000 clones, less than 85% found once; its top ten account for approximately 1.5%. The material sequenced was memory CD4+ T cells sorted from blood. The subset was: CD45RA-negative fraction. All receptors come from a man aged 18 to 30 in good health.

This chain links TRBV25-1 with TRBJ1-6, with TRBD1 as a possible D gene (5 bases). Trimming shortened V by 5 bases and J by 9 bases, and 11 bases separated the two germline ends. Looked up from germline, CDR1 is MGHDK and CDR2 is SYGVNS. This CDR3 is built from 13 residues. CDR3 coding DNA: TGTGCCAGCAGTTGGCAGGGAGGTTCACCCCTCCACTTT. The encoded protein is CASSWQGGSPLHF.

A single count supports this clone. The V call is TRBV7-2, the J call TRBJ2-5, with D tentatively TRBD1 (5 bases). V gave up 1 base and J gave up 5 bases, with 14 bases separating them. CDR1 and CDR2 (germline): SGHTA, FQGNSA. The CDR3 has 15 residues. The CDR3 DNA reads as TGTGCCAGCAGCTTAGAGCAGGGCAAGGTGGAGACCCAGTACTTC. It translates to CASSLEQGKVETQYF.

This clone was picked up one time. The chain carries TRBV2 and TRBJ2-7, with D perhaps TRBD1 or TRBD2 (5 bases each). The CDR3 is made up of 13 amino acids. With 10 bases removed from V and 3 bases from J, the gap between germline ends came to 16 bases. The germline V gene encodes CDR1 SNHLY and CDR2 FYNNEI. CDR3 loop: CAIAGTKYYEQYF. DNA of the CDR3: TGTGCCATCGCCGGGACGAAATACTACGAGCAGTACTTC.

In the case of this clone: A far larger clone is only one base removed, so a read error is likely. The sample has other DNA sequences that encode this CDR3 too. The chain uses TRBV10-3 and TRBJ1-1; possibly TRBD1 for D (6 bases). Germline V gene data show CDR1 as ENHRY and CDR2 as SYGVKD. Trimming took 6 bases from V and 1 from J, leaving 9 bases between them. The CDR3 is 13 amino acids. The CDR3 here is CAISLQGNTEAFF. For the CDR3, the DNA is TGTGCCATCAGCTTACAGGGGAACACTGAAGCTTTCTTT.

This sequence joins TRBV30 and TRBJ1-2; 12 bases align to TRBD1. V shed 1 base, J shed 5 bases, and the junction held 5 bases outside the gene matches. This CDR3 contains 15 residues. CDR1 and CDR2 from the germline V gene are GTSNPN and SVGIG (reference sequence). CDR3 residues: CAWSAGTGGAYGYTF. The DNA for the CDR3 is TGTGCCTGGAGTGCAGGGACAGGGGGCGCGTATGGCTACACCTTC.

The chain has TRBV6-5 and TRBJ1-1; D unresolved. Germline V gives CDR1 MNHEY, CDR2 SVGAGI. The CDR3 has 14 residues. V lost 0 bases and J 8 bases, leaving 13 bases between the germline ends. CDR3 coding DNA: TGTGCCAGCAGTTACTCGGCGGGCCTCGGGGAAGCTTTCTTT. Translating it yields CASSYSAGLGEAFF.

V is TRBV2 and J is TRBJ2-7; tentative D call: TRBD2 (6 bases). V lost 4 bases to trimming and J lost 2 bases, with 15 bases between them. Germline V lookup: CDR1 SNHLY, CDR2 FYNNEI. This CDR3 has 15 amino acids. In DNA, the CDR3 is TGTGCCAGCAGTGGGGCGACTAGTATCGCCTACGAGCAGTACTTC. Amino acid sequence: CASSGATSIAYEQYF.

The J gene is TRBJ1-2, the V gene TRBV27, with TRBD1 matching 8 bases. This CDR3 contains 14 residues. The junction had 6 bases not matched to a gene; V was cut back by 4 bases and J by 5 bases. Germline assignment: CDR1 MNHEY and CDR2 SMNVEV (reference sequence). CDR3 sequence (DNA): TGTGCCAGCAGTTCGGACAGGGCCAGTTATGGCTACACCTTC. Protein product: CASSSDRASYGYTF.

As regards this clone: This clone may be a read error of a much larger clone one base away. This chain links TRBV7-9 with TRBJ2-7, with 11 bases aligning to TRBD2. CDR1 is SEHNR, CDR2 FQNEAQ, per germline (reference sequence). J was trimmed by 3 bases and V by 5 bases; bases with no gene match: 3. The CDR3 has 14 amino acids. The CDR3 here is CASSPGTSGYEQYF. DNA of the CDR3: TGTGCCAGCAGCCCAGGGACTAGCGGCTACGAGCAGTACTTC.

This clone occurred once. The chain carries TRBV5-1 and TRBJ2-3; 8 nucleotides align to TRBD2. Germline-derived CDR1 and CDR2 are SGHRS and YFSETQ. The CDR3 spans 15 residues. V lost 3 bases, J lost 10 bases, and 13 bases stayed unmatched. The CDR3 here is CASSSGSAGDNPQYF. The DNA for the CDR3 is TGCGCCAGCAGCTCTGGGTCAGCGGGAGATAATCCGCAGTATTTT.

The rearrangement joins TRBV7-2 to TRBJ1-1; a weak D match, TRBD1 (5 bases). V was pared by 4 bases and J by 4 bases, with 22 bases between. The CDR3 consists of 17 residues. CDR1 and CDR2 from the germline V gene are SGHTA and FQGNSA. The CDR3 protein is CASSSPPGIWAGTEAFF. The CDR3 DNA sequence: TGTGCCAGCAGCTCACCCCCAGGGATCTGGGCTGGCACTGAAGCTTTCTTT.